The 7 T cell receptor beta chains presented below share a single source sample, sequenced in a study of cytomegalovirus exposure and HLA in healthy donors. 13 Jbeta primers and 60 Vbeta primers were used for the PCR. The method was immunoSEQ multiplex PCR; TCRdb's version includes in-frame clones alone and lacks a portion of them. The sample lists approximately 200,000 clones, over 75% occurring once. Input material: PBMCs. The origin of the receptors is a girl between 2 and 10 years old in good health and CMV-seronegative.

The chain's CDR3 is CARRREEGYTF. The CDR3 coding sequence is TGTGCCAGACGGAGGGAGGAGGGCTACACCTTC. The rearrangement joins TRBV2 to TRBJ1-2; D uncertain. The V and J ends lost 9 bases and 8 bases respectively, with 13 bases between them. Per the germline V gene, CDR1 is SNHLY and CDR2 is FYNNEI. The CDR3 consists of 11 residues.

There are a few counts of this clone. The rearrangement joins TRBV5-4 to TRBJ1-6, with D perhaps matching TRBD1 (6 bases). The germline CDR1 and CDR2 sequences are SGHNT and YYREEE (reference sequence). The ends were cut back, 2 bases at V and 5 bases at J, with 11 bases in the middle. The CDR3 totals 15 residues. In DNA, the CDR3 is TGTGCCAGCAGCTTAGACAGGCAGGATAATTCACCCCTCCACTTT. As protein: CASSLDRQDNSPLHF. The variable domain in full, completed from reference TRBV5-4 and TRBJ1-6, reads ETGVTQSPTHLIKTRGQQVTLRCSSQSGHNTVSWYQQALGQGPQFIFQYYREEENGRGNFPPRFSGLQFPNYSSELNVNALELDDSALYLCASSLDRQDNSPLHFGNGTRLTVT.

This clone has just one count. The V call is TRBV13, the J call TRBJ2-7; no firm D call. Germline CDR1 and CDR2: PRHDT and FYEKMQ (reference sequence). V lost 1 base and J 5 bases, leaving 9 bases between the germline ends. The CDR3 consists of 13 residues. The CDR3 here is CASSLEASNEQYF. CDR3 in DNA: TGTGCCAGCAGCTTAGAGGCTAGTAACGAGCAGTACTTC.

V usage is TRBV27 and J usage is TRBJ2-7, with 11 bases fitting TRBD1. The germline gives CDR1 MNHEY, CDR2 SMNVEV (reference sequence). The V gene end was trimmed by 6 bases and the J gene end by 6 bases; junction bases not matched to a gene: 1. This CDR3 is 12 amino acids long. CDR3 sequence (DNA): TGTGCCAGCAGGGGACAGGGGGGCGAGCAGTACTTC. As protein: CASRGQGGEQYF.

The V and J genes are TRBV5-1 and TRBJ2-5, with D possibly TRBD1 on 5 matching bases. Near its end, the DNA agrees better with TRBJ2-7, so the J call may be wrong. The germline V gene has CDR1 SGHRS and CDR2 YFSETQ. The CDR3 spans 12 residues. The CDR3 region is CASSFQGYEQYF. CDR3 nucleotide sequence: TGCGCCAGCAGCTTCCAGGGTTACGAGCAGTACTTC.

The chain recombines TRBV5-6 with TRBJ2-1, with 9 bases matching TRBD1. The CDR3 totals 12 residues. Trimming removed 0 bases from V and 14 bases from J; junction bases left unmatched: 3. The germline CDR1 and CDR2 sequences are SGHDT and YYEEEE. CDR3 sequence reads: CASSLDGTGKFF. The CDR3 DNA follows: TGTGCCAGCAGCTTGGACGGGACAGGGAAGTTCTTC.

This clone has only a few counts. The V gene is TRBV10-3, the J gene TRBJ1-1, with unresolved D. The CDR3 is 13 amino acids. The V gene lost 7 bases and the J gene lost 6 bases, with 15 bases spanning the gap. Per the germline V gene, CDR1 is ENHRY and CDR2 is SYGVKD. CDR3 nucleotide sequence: TGTGCCATCAAGGAAGGAGTCATCGCTGAAGCTTTCTTT. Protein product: CAIKEGVIAEAFF.